A selection of T cell receptor beta chains follows, all from one sample in a study of T-cell reconstitution after alpha-beta-depleted transplantation in children. TCRdb redid the calling of the PCR reads with MiXCR, one entry per CDR3 protein. This sample has a few hundred thousand distinct CDR3 sequences, with 15% to 20% found just once. This material consisted of PBMCs from the stem cell graft donor, taken from the stem cell graft. These receptors originate from a human donor who donated a stem cell graft to a child with acute lymphoblastic leukemia. Each CDR3 is given with its conserved first and last residue. The D gene is left open where the match is weak. Size is stated for part of the rows, as once, few or many counts, or as a class when the clone is expanded.

NA | TRBJ2-1 | TRBV12-3/TRBV12-4 | NA | TGTGCCAGCAGTTTGTCATCTACGGATGAGCAGTTCTTC | CASSLSSTDEQFF
NA | TRBJ2-7 | TRBV4-1 | NA | TGCGCCAGCGCGGGTGTTCCGGGGGAGCTAAGTTACTACGAGCAGTACTTC | CASAGVPGELSYYEQYF
TRBD1 | TRBJ2-1 | TRBV9 | NA | TGTGCCAGCAGCGTCTTCGGGACAGGGGAGGGCGAGCAGTTCTTC | CASSVFGTGEGEQFF
NA | TRBJ1-2 | TRBV29-1 | NA | TGCAGCGTGGATCTATCCGGGACTAGTGGCTACACCTTC | CSVDLSGTSGYTF
TRBD1 | TRBJ2-7 | TRBV4-2 | NA | TGTGCCAGCAGCCCCTTCAGCACAGGGGGCTACGAGCAGTACTTC | CASSPFSTGGYEQYF
NA | TRBJ2-4 | TRBV12-3/TRBV12-4 | few | TGTGCCAGCAGTTTAGCTGGGGGCCCGGCCAAAAACATTCAGTACTTC | CASSLAGGPAKNIQYF
TRBD1 | TRBJ1-1 | TRBV12-3/TRBV12-4 | NA | TGTGCCAGCACTCCCCCTAGGACAGGGGAAGCTTTCTTT | CASTPPRTGEAFF
NA | TRBJ2-4 | TRBV7-2 | NA | TGTGCCAGCAGCTTAGGATCCGGGATCTCAGTTAACATTCAGTACTTC | CASSLGSGISVNIQYF
NA | TRBJ2-3 | TRBV20-1 | NA | TGCAGTGCTGGCGGTGGGGCCACAGATACGCAGTATTTT | CSAGGGATDTQYF
NA | TRBJ2-5 | TRBV20-1 | few | TGCAGTGCTCCCGACTTGCGTGAGGCCCAGTACTTC | CSAPDLREAQYF
TRBD2 | TRBJ2-1 | TRBV20-1 | few | TGCAGTGCTAGAGGTCTTGTGGGACTATCGACGGGCTCCTACAATGAGCAGTTCTTC | CSARGLVGLSTGSYNEQFF
TRBD1 | TRBJ1-1 | TRBV12-3/TRBV12-4 | NA | TGTGCCAGCACCCTGACAGGGAGAGGGACTGAAGCTTTCTTT | CASTLTGRGTEAFF
NA | TRBJ2-5 | TRBV15 | NA | TGTGCCACCAGCAGAGAAGTAAGGAGGAGAGCCAGGGAGACCCAGTACTTC | CATSREVRRRARETQYF
NA | TRBJ2-1 | TRBV27 | NA | TGTGCCAGCAGTTCGTTGGAAGGCCCCTACAATGAGCAGTTCTTC | CASSSLEGPYNEQFF
NA | TRBJ2-5 | TRBV29-1 | NA | TGCAGCGTTCGACGGGCAGCCCAAGAGACCCAGTACTTC | CSVRRAAQETQYF
TRBD2 | TRBJ2-1 | TRBV12-3/TRBV12-4 | NA | TGTGCCAGCAGTTTGATGGCTAGCGGGAGGGCGCATGAGCAGTTCTTC | CASSLMASGRAHEQFF
NA | TRBJ1-5 | TRBV18 | few | TGTGCCAGCTCACCGTCCGGGGGGTCTCAGCCCCAGCATTTT | CASSPSGGSQPQHF
NA | TRBJ2-7 | TRBV7-9 | NA | TGTGCCAGCAGCTCCCCAGGGGCGTACTACGAGCAGTACTTC | CASSSPGAYYEQYF
NA | TRBJ2-3 | TRBV2 | NA | TGTGCCAGCAGTGAAGTGGTCTCAAATCGGGCGCCTGTGATTGATACGCAGTATTTT | CASSEVVSNRAPVIDTQYF
NA | TRBJ2-7 | TRBV6-2/TRBV6-3 | NA | TGTGCCAGCAGTTACTGGAGGTTGAGCTCCTACGAGCAGTACTTC | CASSYWRLSSYEQYF
TRBD2 | TRBJ2-1 | TRBV4-2 | NA | TGTGCCAGCAGCCAATCTAGCGGGAGGTGGGATGAGCAGTTCTTC | CASSQSSGRWDEQFF
NA | TRBJ2-7 | TRBV10-3 | few | TGTGCCATCAGTGATGGGATCGGCTACGAGCAGTACTTC | CAISDGIGYEQYF
NA | TRBJ2-7 | TRBV6-5 | NA | TGTGCCAGCAGTCAAAGGTGGAGCGAGCAGTACTTC | CASSQRWSEQYF
TRBD1 | TRBJ1-1 | TRBV6-1 | few | TGTGCCAGCGGACAGGGGAAGATTGAAGCTTTCTTT | CASGQGKIEAFF
NA | TRBJ1-2 | TRBV27 | few | TGTGCCAGCTCGACCACTAAAGGCAACTATGGCTACACCTTC | CASSTTKGNYGYTF
NA | TRBJ2-7 | TRBV20-1 | few | TGCAGTGCCAAACCGGCGGGGACCTACGAGCAGTACTTC | CSAKPAGTYEQYF
TRBD2 | TRBJ2-7 | TRBV4-2 | NA | TGTGCCAGCAGCCAGGAACTAGCGGGCATCTCCTACGAGCAGTACTTC | CASSQELAGISYEQYF
TRBD1 | TRBJ1-1 | TRBV7-9 | NA | TGTGCCAGCAGCCATACCGGGACAGGGGCCTCGGGCACTGAAGCTTTCTTT | CASSHTGTGASGTEAFF
NA | TRBJ2-1 | TRBV29-1 | few | TGCAGCGTTGTGGGGGCTTCCTACAATGAGCAGTTCTTC | CSVVGASYNEQFF
NA | TRBJ2-5 | TRBV27 | NA | TGTGCCAGCAGTTTATCCGGGAACTCCGGGGAGACCCAGTACTTC | CASSLSGNSGETQYF
TRBD1 | TRBJ2-3 | TRBV7-3 | NA | TGTGCCAGCGGTTGGACAGGGGGCTCCACAGATACGCAGTATTTT | CASGWTGGSTDTQYF
NA | TRBJ2-1 | TRBV18 | NA | TGTGCCAGCTCACCACTTGCCCACCTCAATGAGCAGTTCTTC | CASSPLAHLNEQFF
TRBD1 | TRBJ1-2 | TRBV5-4 | NA | TGTGCCAGCACGGACAGGGGAGCTAACTATGGCTACACCTTC | CASTDRGANYGYTF
TRBD1 | TRBJ2-7 | TRBV6-2/TRBV6-3 | NA | TGTGCCAGCAGAACGCTCAGGGGGAGCCCCTACGAGCAGTACTTC | CASRTLRGSPYEQYF
NA | TRBJ2-7 | TRBV5-1 | NA | TGCGCCAGCAGCTTCGACGTGTACGAGCAGTACTTC | CASSFDVYEQYF
TRBD1 | TRBJ1-5 | TRBV29-1 | NA | TGCAGCGTTGCGAGTGAAGGGGGCAGCGATCAGCCCCAGCATTTT | CSVASEGGSDQPQHF
NA | TRBJ2-1 | TRBV7-2 | NA | TGTGCCAGCAGCTTAGACACTCTGAGCTCCTACAATGAGCAGTTCTTC | CASSLDTLSSYNEQFF
TRBD2 | TRBJ2-7 | TRBV28 | few | TGTGCCAGCAGTTTCCCCCGGGAGGGTGAATACGAGCAGTACTTC | CASSFPREGEYEQYF
NA | TRBJ2-1 | TRBV6-6 | few | TGTGCCAGCAGTTTCGCTGACAGAAATGAGCAGTTCTTC | CASSFADRNEQFF
NA | TRBJ1-5 | TRBV6-1 | NA | TGTGCCAGCAGTGAAGAGGTAGCGGGGCAGCCCCAGCATTTT | CASSEEVAGQPQHF
NA | TRBJ2-7 | TRBV4-1 | NA | TGCGCCAGCAGCCAAGAGGGTGGCAGGGTCCACGAGCAGTACTTC | CASSQEGGRVHEQYF
NA | TRBJ2-2 | TRBV6-1 | NA | TGTGCCAGCATCCCCCGGACAAGCTCCCCCGGGGAGCTGTTTTTT | CASIPRTSSPGELFF
NA | TRBJ2-3 | TRBV12-3/TRBV12-4 | NA | TGTGCCAGCAGTGCCGGGCCAAGGGCTACGCAGTATTTT | CASSAGPRATQYF
NA | TRBJ1-1 | TRBV29-1 | few | TGCAGCGTCCACACAGGGATCACTGAAGCTTTCTTT | CSVHTGITEAFF
NA | TRBJ2-1 | TRBV20-1 | many | TGCAGTGCCCAGAGGGGGACTTTCTACAATGAGCAGTTCTTC | CSAQRGTFYNEQFF
TRBD1 | TRBJ1-4 | TRBV4-1 | few | TGCGCCAGCAGCCGCGACGGGACAGAACCGTATTCTAATGAAAAACTGTTTTTT | CASSRDGTEPYSNEKLFF
TRBD2 | TRBJ2-5 | TRBV7-3 | few | TGTGCCAGCAGCTCGGGACTAGCGGGAGGAGCTTCAGAGACCCAGTACTTC | CASSSGLAGGASETQYF
TRBD1 | TRBJ2-7 | TRBV7-9 | few | TGTGCCAGCAGCTCGCCTGGGACAGAAATATACGAGCAGTACTTC | CASSSPGTEIYEQYF
TRBD1 | TRBJ1-1 | TRBV5-1 | NA | TGCGCCAGCAGCGGGACAGGGCGTTACACTGAAGCTTTCTTT | CASSGTGRYTEAFF
NA | TRBJ1-2 | TRBV6-5 | few | TGTGCCAGCACGTCCGGGGTCTATGGCTACACCTTC | CASTSGVYGYTF
NA | TRBJ2-1 | TRBV9 | NA | TGTGCCAGCAGCGTAGGCAGCAAGAATGAGCAGTTCTTC | CASSVGSKNEQFF